This paragraph covers one T cell receptor beta chain sequence. Profiled with immunoSEQ multiplex PCR; TCRdb holds only in-frame clones, not every one. The profile shows about 240,000 clones, roughly 87% of them singletons. The data stem from a study of blood T cell repertoires in COVID-19. CDR3 size: 13 residues. Trimming removed 3 bases from V and 6 bases from J, with 9 bases in between. Germline CDR1 and CDR2: SGHAT and FQNNGV. The chain combines TRBV11-2 with TRBJ2-1, with a tentative D call TRBD2 (5 bases). The sequenced sample consisted of peripheral blood. This sequence was found in a man in his 60s who had recovered from COVID-19. The CDR3 spells CASSLAGGNEQFF. The CDR3 coding sequence is TGTGCCAGCAGCTTGGCCGGAGGCAATGAGCAGTTCTTC.